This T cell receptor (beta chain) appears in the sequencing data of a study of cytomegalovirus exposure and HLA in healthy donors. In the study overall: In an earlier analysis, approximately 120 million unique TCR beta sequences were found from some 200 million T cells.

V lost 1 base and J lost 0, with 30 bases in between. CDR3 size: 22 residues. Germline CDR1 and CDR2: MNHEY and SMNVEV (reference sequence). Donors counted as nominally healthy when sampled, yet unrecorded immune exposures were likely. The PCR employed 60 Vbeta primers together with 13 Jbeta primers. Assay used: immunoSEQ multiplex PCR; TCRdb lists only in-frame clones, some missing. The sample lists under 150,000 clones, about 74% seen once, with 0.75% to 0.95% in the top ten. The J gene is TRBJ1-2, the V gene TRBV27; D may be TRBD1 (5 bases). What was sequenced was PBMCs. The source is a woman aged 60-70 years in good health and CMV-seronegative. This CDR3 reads CASSLFSGFASGRQWTNYGYTF. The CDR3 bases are TGTGCCAGCAGTTTATTCTCAGGGTTTGCCTCCGGTAGACAGTGGACTAACTATGGCTACACCTTC.